These 4 T cell receptor beta chains were sequenced from one sample in a study of blood T cell repertoires in COVID-19. TCRdb's copy holds only in-frame clones and misses some; the assay was immunoSEQ multiplex PCR. The sample contains 150,000 to 200,000 clones, roughly four fifths of which appear only once. Sequenced: PBMCs or T cells enriched from blood (not recorded which). The receptor source for this set is a man aged 35-49 years who had recovered from COVID-19.

The CDR3 reads CASGKREAEQFF. CDR3 nucleotide sequence: TGTGCCAGTGGGAAGCGGGAGGCCGAGCAGTTCTTC. The gene calls are TRBV7-2 and TRBJ2-1, with 9 bases lining up with TRBD2. The V and J ends lost 9 bases and 10 bases, in that order; junction bases with no gene match: 7. This CDR3 has 12 residues. Germline lookup yields CDR1 SGHTA and CDR2 FQGNSA. Using reference TRBV7-2 and TRBJ2-1 for the parts outside the CDR3, the full variable domain is GAGVSQSPSNKVTEKGKDVELRCDPISGHTALYWYRQSLGQGLEFLIYFQGNSAPDKSGLPSDRFSAERTGGSVSTLTIQRTQQEDSAVYLCASGKREAEQFFGPGTRLTVL.

This chain joins TRBV5-1 and TRBJ2-5; the match to TRBD2 covers 8 bases. The CDR3 consists of 17 residues. CDR1 and CDR2 from the germline V gene are SGHRS and YFSETQ. After removal of 0 bases from V and 2 bases from J, the junction contained 9 bases not matched to a gene. DNA for the CDR3: TGCGCCAGCAGCTTGGGGGCACTAGCGGCAGAGCAAGAGACCCAGTACTTC. Residues: CASSLGALAAEQETQYF.

This clone has just one count. The J gene is TRBJ2-1, the V gene TRBV27; 8 bases align to TRBD1. CDR1 is MNHEY and CDR2 is SMNVEV in the germline V gene (reference sequence). This CDR3 spans 15 amino acids. Losses at the gene ends were 6 bases for V and 6 bases for J; bases not matched to a gene: 10. In DNA form, the CDR3 reads TGTGCCAGCAGCTCATACGGACAGGGTGGCAATGAGCAGTTCTTC. Its protein product is CASSSYGQGGNEQFF.

The V gene is TRBV28, the J gene TRBJ1-1; TRBD1 agrees at 7 bases. With V trimmed by 2 bases and J by 4 bases, 7 bases remained unmatched. The CDR3 totals 15 residues. The V gene's germline CDR1 is MDHEN and CDR2 SYDVKM. The CDR3 spells CASSLLSAGGTEAFF. The CDR3 DNA is TGTGCCAGCAGTTTACTTTCGGCAGGGGGCACTGAAGCTTTCTTT.